Shown below are 28 T cell receptor beta chains from a single sample sequenced in a study of molecular identifiers for immune sequencing clone quantification. TCRdb independently ran MiXCR on the PCR reads; one entry per CDR3 protein. Counted here are roughly 8,000 distinct CDR3 sequences, around a third occurring once; the ten biggest clones make up about 7%. Source material: naive CD8+ T cells from blood, with Jurkat cell RNA spiked in. Subset meaning: FACS-sorted CD8+CD4-CCR7+CD45RA+ naive T cells. Every receptor here comes from a human donor in good health. Some libraries in this study had Jurkat cell RNA spiked in.

The chain has TRBV7-8 and TRBJ2-1, with D perhaps matching TRBD2 (6 bases). The germline V gene encodes CDR1 SGHVS and CDR2 FQNEAQ. The CDR3 sequence is 16 residues long. V lost 0 bases, J lost 4 bases, and 13 bases lay in between. CDR3 DNA sequence: TGTGCCAGCAGCTTAGCGCTAGTCGGGAGTTACAATGAGCAGTTCTTC. Its protein is CASSLALVGSYNEQFF.

Sample share makes this clonotype medium-sized (0.01 to 0.1%). The rearrangement joins TRBV24-1 to TRBJ2-1; D possibly corresponds to TRBD2 (6 bases). This CDR3 has 15 residues. The ends were cut back, 2 bases at V and 9 bases at J, with 16 bases in the middle. CDR1 is KGHDR, CDR2 SFDVKD, per germline. The CDR3 sequence: CATSDSWLLAGEQFF. The DNA for the CDR3 is TGTGCCACCAGTGATTCCTGGTTACTAGCTGGTGAGCAGTTCTTC.

This clonotype was recorded a few times. This chain joins TRBV9 and TRBJ1-1, with 7 nucleotides matching TRBD1. The CDR3 extends over 14 amino acids. The germline V gene has CDR1 SGDLS and CDR2 YYNGEE. The V segment lost 3 bases and the J segment 4 bases; nucleotides outside the gene matches: 6. As DNA, the CDR3 is TGTGCCAGCAGCGCATCGACAGGGCTCACTGAAGCTTTCTTT. Residues: CASSASTGLTEAFF. Complete variable domain (other parts from reference TRBV9 and TRBJ1-1): DSGVTQTPKHLITATGQRVTLRCSPRSGDLSVYWYQQSLDQGLQFLIQYYNGEERAKGNILERFSAQQFPDLHSELNLSSLELGDSALYFCASSASTGLTEAFFGQGTRLTVV.

This clonotype occurred a few times. V is TRBV6-2 or TRBV6-3 and J is TRBJ1-5, with D possibly matching TRBD1 (6 bases). The germline V gene encodes CDR1 MNHEY and CDR2 SVGEGT. This CDR3 has 14 amino acids. The V and J ends lost 4 bases and 7 bases respectively, with 14 bases between them. The CDR3, as DNA: TGTGCCAGCAGTTCCCAGGGGCTTGGGCAGCCCCAGCATTTT. Amino acids: CASSSQGLGQPQHF.

This clonotype came up a few times. This chain uses TRBV2 with TRBJ2-7, with 10 bases matching TRBD2. The CDR3 runs 16 residues. Germline V gives CDR1 SNHLY, CDR2 FYNNEI. V trimming: 4 bases; J trimming: 3 bases; junction bases outside the gene matches: 9. CDR3 nucleotides: TGTGCCAGCAGTGCCCCCCCCCTAGCGGGAGTCTACGAGCAGTACTTC. Its translation: CASSAPPLAGVYEQYF.

Remarks on this clonotype: An end of the junction differs from the germline gene, which may be a read error. The chain recombines TRBV29-1 with TRBJ2-2; no clear D gene. CDR1 and CDR2 (germline): SQVTM, ANQGSEA. The CDR3 extends over 12 amino acids. The CDR3 DNA sequence: TGCAGCGCTGAAGACACTGGTCCCGAGCTGTTTTTT. Translation: CSAEDTGPELFF.

By its share, this clonotype is medium-sized. The J gene is TRBJ2-3, the V gene TRBV18, with a weak D call TRBD1 (5 bases). Germline V CDR1 and CDR2: KGHSH, LQKENI. This CDR3 contains 16 residues. V was pared by 3 bases and J by 0 bases, with 13 bases between. The CDR3 reads CASSPSTALSTDTQYF. CDR3 DNA: TGTGCCAGCTCACCGTCGACAGCCCTAAGCACAGATACGCAGTATTTT.

The rearrangement uses TRBV10-3 and TRBJ2-7, with a tentative D call TRBD1 (6 bases). This CDR3 spans 13 amino acids. The V gene's germline CDR1 is ENHRY and CDR2 SYGVKD. V lost 5 bases and J lost 0, with 8 bases in between. CDR3 protein: CAISSDSSYEQYF. DNA for the CDR3: TGTGCCATCAGTTCGGACAGCTCCTACGAGCAGTACTTC.

CDR3 DNA: TGCAGTGCTAGAGTTTTGGGGTTTGAGACCCAGTACTTC. Its protein is CSARVLGFETQYF. The chain employs TRBV20-1 and TRBJ2-5, with D hard to call. Between the trimmed V and J ends, which lost 1 base and 5 bases, there was a span of 11 bases. Germline CDR1 reads DFQATT; CDR2 reads SNEGSKA (reference sequence). The CDR3 covers 13 residues.

Of note for this clonotype: One junction end does not reproduce the germline sequence, and a read error may be involved. The rearrangement joins TRBV12-5 to TRBJ2-3; 9 nucleotides match TRBD1. The CDR3 contains 16 residues. The V gene's germline CDR1 is LGHNT and CDR2 FRNRAP. DNA of the CDR3: TGTGCTAGTGGCTTGGACAGGGGTGTTAGCACAGATACGCAGTATTTT. Its protein product is CASGLDRGVSTDTQYF.

This clonotype was seen more than once but under ten times. V usage is TRBV13 and J usage is TRBJ2-3; D ambiguous. V was pared by 6 bases and J by 2 bases, with 15 bases between. The CDR3 is made up of 15 amino acids. The germline CDR1 and CDR2 sequences are PRHDT and FYEKMQ (reference sequence). The CDR3 spells CASRQGPRNTDTQYF. The DNA for the CDR3 is TGTGCCAGCAGACAAGGACCCAGAAACACAGATACGCAGTATTTT.

Notes on this clonotype: This may be a read error: a much more frequent sequence differs by one nucleotide. This chain joins TRBV2 and TRBJ1-5; TRBD1 is a possible D gene (5 bases). The CDR3 consists of 16 residues. Trimming pared 3 bases from V and 5 bases from J, leaving 17 bases between. Germline CDR1 and CDR2: SNHLY and FYNNEI. The CDR3 protein is CASSDSEAWGDQPQHF. In nucleotides, the CDR3 is TGTGCCAGCAGTGATTCGGAGGCGTGGGGCGATCAGCCCCAGCATTTT.

This clonotype turned up a few times. The chain carries TRBV6-1 and TRBJ2-7; 7 bases line up with TRBD2. The CDR3 covers 13 residues. The germline V gene has CDR1 MNHNS and CDR2 SASEGT. Trimming cost V 3 bases and J 5 bases; bases outside gene matches: 4. In DNA form, the CDR3 reads TGTGCCAGCAGTGAGCGGGGGTTGGACGAGCAGTACTTC. Residues: CASSERGLDEQYF.

This clonotype occurred once. The junction departs from the called germline gene at one end, perhaps through a read error. The rearrangement joins TRBV6-6 to TRBJ2-3; D is unclear. Germline CDR1 and CDR2: MNHNY and SVGAGI (reference sequence). The CDR3 is 13 residues long. CDR3 protein: CASCYSSTDTQYF. Here the CDR3 DNA reads TGTGCCAGCTGTTACTCTAGCACAGATACGCAGTATTTT.

The rearrangement joins TRBV7-9 to TRBJ2-3, with D maybe TRBD2 (6 bases). The V gene's germline CDR1 is SEHNR and CDR2 FQNEAQ (reference sequence). CDR3 length: 16 amino acids. Trimming took 11 bases from V and 1 from J, leaving 22 bases between them. CDR3 residues: CAGTGLAARCTDTQYF. The CDR3 bases are TGTGCCGGCACCGGCTTAGCGGCTAGATGCACAGATACGCAGTATTTT.

In its sample, this clonotype was seen a few times. The genes are TRBV27 and TRBJ2-1, with 11 nucleotides matching TRBD2. Per germline, CDR1 MNHEY and CDR2 SMNVEV (reference sequence). CDR3 size: 15 residues. V dropped 4 bases and J dropped 3; count of bases not matched to a gene: 2. CDR3 coding DNA: TGTGCCAGCAGTTCCGGACTAGCGGGCTACAATGAGCAGTTCTTC. This sequence encodes CASSSGLAGYNEQFF.

This sequence joins TRBV20-1 and TRBJ2-7; TRBD2 aligns across 7 bases. CDR1 DFQATT and CDR2 SNEGSKA come from the germline V gene (reference sequence). V shed 3 bases and J 5 bases; nucleotides not matched to a gene: 7. This CDR3 comprises 13 residues. The CDR3 coding sequence is TGCAGTGCTAGGGGAGGGGCTGGGGACGAGCAGTACTTC. Amino acids: CSARGGAGDEQYF.

This clonotype occurred a few times. The chain combines TRBV28 with TRBJ2-7, with TRBD2 identical over 12 bases. Per germline, CDR1 MDHEN and CDR2 SYDVKM. CDR3 length equals 15 residues. V shed 3 bases and J 4 bases; nucleotides not matched to a gene: 4. CDR3 coding DNA: TGTGCCAGCAGTTTCCGACTAGCGGGAGCGTACGAGCAGTACTTC. Protein sequence: CASSFRLAGAYEQYF. Together with reference TRBV28 and TRBJ2-7, the CDR3 gives the full variable domain: DVKVTQSSRYLVKRTGEKVFLECVQDMDHENMFWYRQDPGLGLRLIYFSYDVKMKEKGDIPEGYSVSREKKERFSLILESASTNQTSMYLCASSFRLAGAYEQYFGPGTRLTVT.

With regard to this clonotype: A much more abundant neighbour one base away suggests this may be a read error. This chain connects TRBV29-1 to TRBJ2-2, with 8 bases lining up with TRBD1. Germline V gives CDR1 SQVTM, CDR2 ANQGSEA. This CDR3 is 14 amino acids long. The DNA for the CDR3 is TGCAGCGTTGAGCGGGACAGGAACACCGGGGAGCGGTTTTTT. Translated: CSVERDRNTGERFF.

The chain carries TRBV13 and TRBJ2-3, with 15 nucleotides matching TRBD2. J gave up 6 bases and V 1 base, and 14 bases lay outside the gene matches. The CDR3 is made up of 20 amino acids. The germline gives CDR1 PRHDT, CDR2 FYEKMQ (reference sequence). The chain's CDR3 is CASSLVPGTSGRPVFDTQYF. CDR3 nucleotides: TGTGCCAGCAGCTTAGTCCCCGGGACTAGCGGGAGGCCCGTATTCGATACGCAGTATTTT.

Of note for this clonotype: The junction shows a germline mismatch at one end, possibly a read error. The chain recombines TRBV15 with TRBJ2-3; TRBD1 matches 9 bases. CDR3 size: 19 residues. Germline-derived CDR1 and CDR2 are LNHNV and YYDKDF (reference sequence). DNA for the CDR3: TGTGCCACCAGCAGAGAGCTGGGGCTGGGACAGGGAGGCACAGATACGCAGTCTTTT. It translates to CATSRELGLGQGGTDTQSF.

In its sample, this clonotype was seen a few times. CDR3 sequence (DNA): TGTGCCAGCAGGAGCGGGACAGGTTGGCTCAATCAGCCCCAGCATTTT. It specifies CASRSGTGWLNQPQHF. The chain is built from TRBV28 and TRBJ1-5; 8 bases are shared with TRBD1. This CDR3 spans 16 amino acids. The trim removed 6 bases at V and 3 bases at J, leaving 10 bases unmatched. Germline V gene data show CDR1 as MDHEN and CDR2 as SYDVKM.

As concerns this clonotype: This may be a read error, as it is one base from a much larger clone. The chain links TRBV12-3 or TRBV12-4 to TRBJ1-5; D is unresolved. The CDR3 has 14 amino acids. CDR3 region: CASSPMAVNLPQHF. The DNA for the CDR3 is TGTGCCAGCAGTCCCATGGCAGTGAATCTGCCCCAGCATTTT.

This clonotype appeared a few times. This rearrangement joins TRBV28 to TRBJ2-3; D ambiguous. The V end lost 3 bases, the J end lost 0 bases, and 10 bases lay between the germline ends. CDR1 and CDR2 from the germline V gene are MDHEN and SYDVKM. The CDR3 spans 15 residues. The CDR3 loop reads CASSFDLQSTDTQYF. CDR3 nucleotide sequence: TGTGCCAGCAGTTTTGATCTCCAGAGCACAGATACGCAGTATTTT. The full variable domain, its missing parts supplied by reference TRBV28 and TRBJ2-3, is DVKVTQSSRYLVKRTGEKVFLECVQDMDHENMFWYRQDPGLGLRLIYFSYDVKMKEKGDIPEGYSVSREKKERFSLILESASTNQTSMYLCASSFDLQSTDTQYFGPGTRLTVL.

This clonotype was found a few times. J is TRBJ2-7 and V is TRBV25-1, with 7 bases identical to TRBD2. This CDR3 is built from 15 residues. Germline V CDR1 and CDR2: MGHDK, SYGVNS. Germline trimming cut 4 bases from V and 4 bases from J; bases unmatched to any gene: 10. CDR3 region: CASSVPSGTSYEQYF. In nucleotides, the CDR3 is TGTGCCAGCAGTGTGCCCAGCGGGACTTCGTACGAGCAGTACTTC.

The V gene is TRBV7-2, the J gene TRBJ2-7; D unclear. V dropped 4 bases and J dropped 5 bases, with 9 bases sitting between them. This CDR3 is built from 12 residues. Germline CDR1 SGHTA, CDR2 FQGNSA. Written as DNA, the CDR3 is TGTGCCAGCAGCTCCACCCAGGACGAGCAGTACTTC. Translated, it gives CASSSTQDEQYF. Drawing the rest from reference TRBV7-2 and TRBJ2-7, the complete variable domain is GAGVSQSPSNKVTEKGKDVELRCDPISGHTALYWYRQSLGQGLEFLIYFQGNSAPDKSGLPSDRFSAERTGGSVSTLTIQRTQQEDSAVYLCASSSTQDEQYFGPGTRLTVT.

Judged by abundance, this clonotype is medium-sized. V usage is TRBV7-2 and J usage is TRBJ2-1; 7 bases line up with TRBD1. The J segment lost 0 bases and the V segment lost 5 bases, leaving 4 bases of the junction unmatched. CDR1 SGHTA and CDR2 FQGNSA come from the germline V gene. This CDR3 comprises 15 residues. The CDR3 DNA follows: TGTGCCAGCAGCAAGACAGGGAGCTCCTACAATGAGCAGTTCTTC. Protein: CASSKTGSSYNEQFF. Complete variable domain (other parts from reference TRBV7-2 and TRBJ2-1): GAGVSQSPSNKVTEKGKDVELRCDPISGHTALYWYRQSLGQGLEFLIYFQGNSAPDKSGLPSDRFSAERTGGSVSTLTIQRTQQEDSAVYLCASSKTGSSYNEQFFGPGTRLTVL.

This clonotype was observed once. The J gene is TRBJ2-7, the V gene TRBV4-1; no firm D call. V lost 0 bases and J 0 bases, leaving 9 bases between the germline ends. CDR1 MGHRA and CDR2 YSYEKL come from the germline V gene. CDR3 length equals 15 residues. The CDR3 protein is CASSQDSLSSYEQYF. Written as DNA, the CDR3 is TGCGCCAGCAGCCAAGACTCACTCAGCTCCTACGAGCAGTACTTC.